The rows below give T cell receptor beta chains drawn from one sample of a study of blood T cell repertoires in COVID-19. The repertoire was sequenced with immunoSEQ multiplex PCR; TCRdb's copy has only in-frame clones and lacks some. The sample has roughly 190,000 clones; around four fifths are singletons. Sequenced: peripheral blood. The source of these receptors is a woman aged 70 to 79 with COVID-19, enrolled during active disease. Both conserved end residues are part of each CDR3. The D gene is left open where the match is weak. Size tells how often a clone was seen (once, few, many) or the class of an expanded clone, and some rows leave it out.

V	J	size	D	DNA	CDR3
TRBV5-1	TRBJ2-5	once	TRBD2	TGCGCCAGCAGCTTGGGAACTAGCGGGAGTGCAGAGACCCAGTACTTC	CASSLGTSGSAETQYF
TRBV21-1	TRBJ2-3	NA	NA	TGTGCCAGCAGCAAAAGGGGGGGCCGTATTAAGAATACGCAGTATTTT	CASSKRGGRIKNTQYF
TRBV12-5	TRBJ2-2	NA	TRBD2	TGTGCTAGTGGTTGGGGACAGGCGACACGGACTAGCGGGTTCCCAGGGGCCGGGGAGCTGTTTTTT	CASGWGQATRTSGFPGAGELFF
TRBV6-5	TRBJ2-1	NA	NA	TGTGCCAGCAGTTACCTCGGGCCAGGAGGGAATGAGCAGTTCTTC	CASSYLGPGGNEQFF
TRBV9	TRBJ1-2	NA	NA	TGTGCCAGCAGCGTAACCGGGTCAGAACCCTATGGCTACACCTTC	CASSVTGSEPYGYTF
TRBV4-1	TRBJ1-1	NA	TRBD1	TGCGCCAGCAGCGAAGAAGGGGGCAGAGAAGCTTTCTTT	CASSEEGGREAFF
TRBV6-2/TRBV6-3	TRBJ2-2	NA	NA	TGTGCCAGCAGTTTCTCCGGGGGAAGGGCCGGGGAGCTGTTTTTT	CASSFSGGRAGELFF
TRBV18	TRBJ1-1	NA	TRBD1	TGTGCCAGCTCACCTGGACAGGGTGTTGAAGCTTTCTTT	CASSPGQGVEAFF
TRBV24-1	TRBJ1-2	few	TRBD1	TGTGCCACCAGTGATGTGGACAGGGCGAGTGGCTACACCTTC	CATSDVDRASGYTF
TRBV9	TRBJ1-5	NA	NA	TGTGCCAGCAGCGTAGATGGCACGGGAGATCCCCAGCATTTT	CASSVDGTGDPQHF
TRBV19	TRBJ2-1	NA	TRBD2	TGTGCCAGTATGTTAGGTAGCGGGAGTGGCTTATCCAATGAGCAGTTCTTC	CASMLGSGSGLSNEQFF
TRBV24-1	TRBJ2-3	NA	TRBD1	TGTGCCACCAGTGATTACCGCCAGGGGGACCGACGCACAGATACGCAGTATTTT	CATSDYRQGDRRTDTQYF
TRBV2	TRBJ2-7	few	TRBD2	TGTGCCAGCAGTCGCCTTAGCGGGACCTACGAGCAGTACTTC	CASSRLSGTYEQYF
TRBV19	TRBJ1-2	once	NA	TGTGCCAGTAGTATCCAGGGCAACTATGGCTACACCTTC	CASSIQGNYGYTF
TRBV18	TRBJ1-5	NA	NA	TGTGCCAGCTCACCTTTGGGGCTCAATCAGCCCCAGCATTTT	CASSPLGLNQPQHF
TRBV5-5	TRBJ1-2	once	NA	TGTGCCAGCAGCTTTACAGTGGATGGCTACACCTTC	CASSFTVDGYTF
TRBV7-2	TRBJ2-1	NA	NA	TGTGCCAGCAGCCCCCGACCGGGCCTTTCGGGGAATGAGCAGTTCTTC	CASSPRPGLSGNEQFF
TRBV20-1	TRBJ1-4	NA	NA	TGCAGTGCTAGTCACACCGATGAAAAACTGTTTTTT	CSASHTDEKLFF
TRBV19	TRBJ2-6	NA	NA	TGTGCCAGTAGGACAGGCCCGTCTGGGGCCAACGTCCTGACTTTC	CASRTGPSGANVLTF
TRBV12-3/TRBV12-4	TRBJ1-5	NA	TRBD1	TGTGCCAGCAGTTTAACAGGGGATCAGCCCCAGCATTTT	CASSLTGDQPQHF
TRBV11-2	TRBJ1-6	NA	NA	TGTGCCAGCAGCTTACAGGCGAGCTCCTATAATTCACCCCTCCACTTT	CASSLQASSYNSPLHF
TRBV28	TRBJ1-2	NA	NA	TGTGCCAGCAGTTCTCTTCGTTTTGGGGGCGGCTATGGCTACACCTTC	CASSSLRFGGGYGYTF
TRBV7-2	TRBJ2-7	NA	NA	TGTGCCAGCAGCTTAGACTACTCCTACGAGCAGTACTTC	CASSLDYSYEQYF
TRBV9	TRBJ1-1	NA	TRBD1	TGTGCCAGCAGCGCCCTCCGAGGACAGGGTAACACTGAAGCTTTCTTT	CASSALRGQGNTEAFF
TRBV6-4	TRBJ2-5	NA	TRBD1	TGTGCCAGCAGTGGAAGGGACAGGAGTTTTAAAGAGACCCAGTACTTC	CASSGRDRSFKETQYF
TRBV28	TRBJ1-2	NA	TRBD1	TGTGCCAGCAGTTCCAGCCAGGGGGGCGGCTACACCTTC	CASSSSQGGGYTF
TRBV30	TRBJ1-2	NA	TRBD1	TGTGCCTGGACCACCACCCGGACAGGAATTAAAGGCTACACCTTC	CAWTTTRTGIKGYTF
TRBV3-1/TRBV3-2	TRBJ2-1	NA	TRBD2	TGTGCCAGCAGCCAAGACCGGACTAGCGGGAATAATGAGCAGTTCTTC	CASSQDRTSGNNEQFF
TRBV9	TRBJ2-2	few	NA	TGTGCCAGCACCCGACTTGGTTGGACCGGGGAGCTGTTTTTT	CASTRLGWTGELFF
TRBV19	TRBJ1-2	NA	NA	TGTGCCAGTAGCATAAGGAGAGAGAACTATGGCTACACCTTC	CASSIRRENYGYTF
TRBV12-3/TRBV12-4	TRBJ2-7	few	TRBD1	TGTGCCAGCAGTCCGGGACAGGGCTACGAGCAGTACTTC	CASSPGQGYEQYF
TRBV7-8	TRBJ1-3	NA	TRBD1	TGTGCCAGCAGCTCGCTCGGGGACAGGGTGAAGCCCTCTGGAAACACCATATATTTT	CASSSLGDRVKPSGNTIYF
TRBV5-6	TRBJ1-4	NA	NA	TGTGCCAGCAGCCGTCCTAATGAAAAACTGTTTTTT	CASSRPNEKLFF
TRBV13	TRBJ1-1	NA	TRBD1	TGTGCCAGCAGCTTCCGGGACAGGGGGACTGAAGCTTTCTTT	CASSFRDRGTEAFF
TRBV2	TRBJ2-7	NA	NA	TGTGCCAGCGGTCGGGACAAGTCCTACGAGCAGTACTTC	CASGRDKSYEQYF
TRBV6-5	TRBJ1-2	NA	NA	TGTGCCAGCACCCGTGCCCCGGGGGGGGCCTATGGCTACACCTTC	CASTRAPGGAYGYTF
TRBV19	TRBJ1-5	NA	NA	TGTGCCAGTAGTATTGGAGGCCATAGCAATCAGCCCCAGCATTTT	CASSIGGHSNQPQHF
TRBV5-8	TRBJ2-3	NA	NA	TGTGCCAGCTCAGCGGTCGTTAGCACAGATACGCAGTATTTT	CASSAVVSTDTQYF
TRBV18	TRBJ2-5	NA	TRBD1	TGTGCCAGCTCGCAGACCGGGACAGGGGTTAAAGAGACCCAGTACTTC	CASSQTGTGVKETQYF
TRBV27	TRBJ1-2	NA	NA	TGTGCCAGCAGTCCCCACCGACAACGTAATGGCTACACCTTC	CASSPHRQRNGYTF
TRBV3-1/TRBV3-2	TRBJ2-1	NA	TRBD2	TGTGCCAGCAGCCCTAGCGGGGGGACCAGCCTCTCCTACAATGAGCAGTTCTTC	CASSPSGGTSLSYNEQFF
TRBV6-4	TRBJ2-3	NA	TRBD1	TGTGCCAGCAGCCATGGACAGGGGAATCTCGCAGATACGCAGTATTTT	CASSHGQGNLADTQYF
TRBV11-2	TRBJ2-5	NA	TRBD2	TGTGCCAGCAGCTTAGGCCTTAGGGGAGGGGGACTAGCGGAAGAGACCCAGTACTTC	CASSLGLRGGGLAEETQYF
TRBV21-1	TRBJ2-1	NA	NA	TGTGCCAGCAGCAAAGACGGTAGCGGGGGAGCTTGTCCCTCCTACAATGAGCAGTTCTTC	CASSKDGSGGACPSYNEQFF
TRBV7-2	TRBJ2-3	NA	TRBD2	TGTGCCAGCAGCTTATCGGCGGGAGTCACAGATACGCAGTATTTT	CASSLSAGVTDTQYF
TRBV20-1	TRBJ1-1	NA	NA	TGCAGTTATCACGGGGACACTGAAGCTTTCTTT	CSYHGDTEAFF
TRBV7-9	TRBJ2-1	NA	NA	TGTGCCAGCAGCCTGCGCGAGCGCGACTCCTACAATGAGCAGTTCTTC	CASSLRERDSYNEQFF
TRBV18	TRBJ1-3	few	NA	TGTGCCAGCACGACCTGGGGACTCTCTGGAAACACCATATATTTT	CASTTWGLSGNTIYF
TRBV27	TRBJ2-3	NA	TRBD1	TGTGCCAGCTCCCGACAGGGACCTAGCACAGATACGCAGTATTTT	CASSRQGPSTDTQYF
TRBV7-3	TRBJ1-1	NA	TRBD1	TGTGCCAGCAGCCCTAGACGGGCAGGGGGCTCAGAAGCTTTCTTT	CASSPRRAGGSEAFF
TRBV11-2	TRBJ1-5	NA	NA	TGTGCCAGCAGCTTGAACCAGGGCCAGCCCCAGCATTTT	CASSLNQGQPQHF
TRBV9	TRBJ1-1	NA	TRBD1	TGTGCCAGCAGCCCCACAGGACAGGGAACGGCTGAAGCTTTCTTT	CASSPTGQGTAEAFF
TRBV7-8	TRBJ1-3	NA	NA	TGTGCCAGCAGCTTATACCAGGGATTAGGCGGAAACACCATATATTTT	CASSLYQGLGGNTIYF
TRBV19	TRBJ2-3	once	TRBD2	TGTGCCAGTAGTCCGAGCGGGGGCACAGATACGCAGTATTTT	CASSPSGGTDTQYF
TRBV9	TRBJ2-3	NA	NA	TGTGCCAGCAATCTAGACACAGATACGCAGTATTTT	CASNLDTDTQYF
TRBV2	TRBJ1-2	NA	NA	TGTGCCAGCAGCGAGACAGTCTATGGCTACACCTTC	CASSETVYGYTF
TRBV27	TRBJ1-2	NA	NA	TGTGCCAGCAGTTGGGCGGGGGACTATGGCTACACCTTC	CASSWAGDYGYTF
TRBV6-5	TRBJ1-2	NA	TRBD1	TGTGCCAGCAGTTACCGGACAGGGGGGTATGGCTACACCTTC	CASSYRTGGYGYTF
TRBV21-1	TRBJ1-5	NA	NA	TGTGCCAGCAGCATCGGGGACAGGGGGCTTTATAGCAATCAGCCCCAGCATTTT	CASSIGDRGLYSNQPQHF